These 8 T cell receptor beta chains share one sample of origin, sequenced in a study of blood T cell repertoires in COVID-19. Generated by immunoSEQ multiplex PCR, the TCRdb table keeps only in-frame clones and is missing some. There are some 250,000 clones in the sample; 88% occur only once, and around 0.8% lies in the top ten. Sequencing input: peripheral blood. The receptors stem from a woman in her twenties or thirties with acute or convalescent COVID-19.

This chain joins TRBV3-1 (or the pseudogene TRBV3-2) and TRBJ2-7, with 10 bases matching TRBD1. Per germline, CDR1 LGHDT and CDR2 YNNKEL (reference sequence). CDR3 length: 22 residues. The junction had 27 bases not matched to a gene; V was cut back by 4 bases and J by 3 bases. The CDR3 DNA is TGTGCCAGCAGCCCTAGTCTTTACCCGGCACCGGGACAGGGGACATGGGGCTACGAGCAGTACTTC. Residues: CASSPSLYPAPGQGTWGYEQYF.

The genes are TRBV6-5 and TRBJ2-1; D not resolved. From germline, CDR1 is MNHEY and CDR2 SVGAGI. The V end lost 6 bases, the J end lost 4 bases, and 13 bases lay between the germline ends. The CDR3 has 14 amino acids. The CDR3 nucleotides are TGTGCCAGCAGGCTCCAGAATCAGTACAATGAGCAGTTCTTC. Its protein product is CASRLQNQYNEQFF.

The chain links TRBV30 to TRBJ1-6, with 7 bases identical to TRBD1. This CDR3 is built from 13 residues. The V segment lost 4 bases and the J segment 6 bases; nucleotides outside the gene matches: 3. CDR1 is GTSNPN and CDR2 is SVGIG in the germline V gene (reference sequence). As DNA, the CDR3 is TGTGCCTGGATTCGGGACAGTAATTCACCCCTCCACTTT. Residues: CAWIRDSNSPLHF.

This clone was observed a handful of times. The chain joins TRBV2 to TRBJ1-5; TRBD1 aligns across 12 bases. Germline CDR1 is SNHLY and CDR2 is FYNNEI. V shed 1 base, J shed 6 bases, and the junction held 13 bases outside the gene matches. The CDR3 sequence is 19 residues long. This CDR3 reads CASSEVGTGGVYNIQPQHF. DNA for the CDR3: TGTGCCAGCAGTGAAGTTGGGACAGGGGGCGTGTATAACATTCAGCCCCAGCATTTT.

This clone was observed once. The CDR3 DNA reads TGTGCCTCAAGGACAGGGGCCGCAATAAGCACAGATACGCAGTATTTT. It specifies CASRTGAAISTDTQYF. The chain joins TRBV19 to TRBJ2-3, with 9 bases identical to TRBD1. This CDR3 contains 16 residues. The germline V gene encodes CDR1 LNHDA and CDR2 SQIVND (reference sequence). V was pared by 11 bases and J by 0 bases, with 12 bases of the junction left unmatched.

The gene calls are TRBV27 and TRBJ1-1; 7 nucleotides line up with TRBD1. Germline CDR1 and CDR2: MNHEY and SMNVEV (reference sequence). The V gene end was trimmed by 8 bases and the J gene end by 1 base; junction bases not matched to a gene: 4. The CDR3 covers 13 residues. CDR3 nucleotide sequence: TGTGCCAGCCAACAGGGGCGGAACACTGAAGCTTTCTTT. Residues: CASQQGRNTEAFF.

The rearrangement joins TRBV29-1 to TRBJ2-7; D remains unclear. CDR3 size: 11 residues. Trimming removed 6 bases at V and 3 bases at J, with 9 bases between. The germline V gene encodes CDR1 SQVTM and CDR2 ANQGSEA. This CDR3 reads CSVLLNYEQYF. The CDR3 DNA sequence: TGCAGCGTCCTTCTTAACTACGAGCAGTACTTC.

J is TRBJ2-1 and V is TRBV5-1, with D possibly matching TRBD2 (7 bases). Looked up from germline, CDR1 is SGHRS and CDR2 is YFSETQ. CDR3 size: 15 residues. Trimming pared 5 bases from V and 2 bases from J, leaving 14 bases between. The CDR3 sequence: CASSIGEGAYNEQFF. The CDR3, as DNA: TGCGCCAGCAGTATCGGGGAGGGGGCCTACAATGAGCAGTTCTTC.